The source of this T cell receptor beta chain is a study of prognosis after radiotherapy for stage I lung cancer. Amplification of TCR beta CDR3 from genomic DNA used two-round multiplex PCR. Initially, in first-round PCR, primers specific to each TRBV and TRBJ gene were used. TCRdb redid the calling of the multiplex PCR reads with MiXCR, one entry per CDR3 protein. Seen here are roughly 26,000 distinct CDR3 sequences, about 32% observed once, and the top ten hold 35% to 45%. CDR3 length equals 16 residues. Looked up from germline, CDR1 is SGHRS and CDR2 is YFSETQ. V was pared by 5 bases and J by 5 bases, with 14 bases of the junction left unmatched.

The V gene is TRBV5-1, the J gene TRBJ1-1, with 8 positions matching TRBD1. The sequenced sample was PBMCs, obtained before or after stereotactic body radiation therapy (not recorded which). The clonotype comes from a donor aged 50 or older with non-small cell lung cancer. CDR3 nucleotide sequence: TGCGCCAGCAGGCCGTGGGCAGGGGGCACGAATACTGAAGCTTTCTTT. This codes for CASRPWAGGTNTEAFF.